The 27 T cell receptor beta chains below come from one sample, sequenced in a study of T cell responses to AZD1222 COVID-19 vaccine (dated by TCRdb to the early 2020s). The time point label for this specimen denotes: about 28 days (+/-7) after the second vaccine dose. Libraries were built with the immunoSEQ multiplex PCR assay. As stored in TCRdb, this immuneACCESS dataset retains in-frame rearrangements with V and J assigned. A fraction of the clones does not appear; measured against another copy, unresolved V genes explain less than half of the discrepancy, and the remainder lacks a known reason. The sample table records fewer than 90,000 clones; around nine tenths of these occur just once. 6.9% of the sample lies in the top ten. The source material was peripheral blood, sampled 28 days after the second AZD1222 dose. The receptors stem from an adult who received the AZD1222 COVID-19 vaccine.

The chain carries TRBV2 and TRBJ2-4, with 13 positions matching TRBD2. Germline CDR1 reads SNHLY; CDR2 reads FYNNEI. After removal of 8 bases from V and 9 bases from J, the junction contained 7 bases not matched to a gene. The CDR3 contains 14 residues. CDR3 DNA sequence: TGTGCCAGCTCTTCGGGGACTAGCGGGACCATTCAGTACTTC. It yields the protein CASSSGTSGTIQYF. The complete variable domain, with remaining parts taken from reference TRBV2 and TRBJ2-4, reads EPEVTQTPSHQVTQMGQEVILRCVPISNHLYFYWYRQILGQKVEFLVSFYNNEISEKSEIFDDQFSVERPDGSNFTLKIRSTKLEDSAMYFCASSSGTSGTIQYFGAGTRLSVL.

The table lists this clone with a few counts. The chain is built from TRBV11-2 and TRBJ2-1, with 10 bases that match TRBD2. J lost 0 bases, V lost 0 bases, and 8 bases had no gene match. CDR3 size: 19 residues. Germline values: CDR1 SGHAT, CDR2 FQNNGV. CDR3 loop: CASSLDPLASGSSYNEQFF. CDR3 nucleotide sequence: TGTGCCAGCAGCTTAGATCCTTTGGCTAGCGGGAGCTCCTACAATGAGCAGTTCTTC. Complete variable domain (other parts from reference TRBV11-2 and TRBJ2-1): EAGVAQSPRYKIIEKRQSVAFWCNPISGHATLYWYQQILGQGPKLLIQFQNNGVVDDSQLPKDRFSAERLKGVDSTLKIQPAKLEDSAVYLCASSLDPLASGSSYNEQFFGPGTRLTVL.

In DNA form, the CDR3 reads TGTGCCTCCAATCGGGGCGATGAGCAGTTCTTC. It is translated as CASNRGDEQFF. The rearrangement links TRBV7-9 to TRBJ2-1; either TRBD1 or TRBD2 may supply D (5 bases each). This CDR3 has 11 amino acids. The V end was cut by 11 bases, the J end by 8 bases, with 13 bases between. Looked up from germline, CDR1 is SEHNR and CDR2 is FQNEAQ (reference sequence).

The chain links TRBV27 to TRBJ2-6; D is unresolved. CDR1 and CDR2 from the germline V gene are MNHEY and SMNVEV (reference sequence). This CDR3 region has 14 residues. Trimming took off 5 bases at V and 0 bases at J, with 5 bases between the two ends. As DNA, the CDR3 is TGTGCCAGCAGTGGCGGCTCTGGGGCCAACGTCCTGACTTTC. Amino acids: CASSGGSGANVLTF.

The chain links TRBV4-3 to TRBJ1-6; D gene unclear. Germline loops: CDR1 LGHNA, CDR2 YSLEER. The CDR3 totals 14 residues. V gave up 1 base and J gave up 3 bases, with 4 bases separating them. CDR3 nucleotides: TGCGCCAGCAGCCAAGCCCACTATAATTCACCCCTCCACTTT. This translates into CASSQAHYNSPLHF.

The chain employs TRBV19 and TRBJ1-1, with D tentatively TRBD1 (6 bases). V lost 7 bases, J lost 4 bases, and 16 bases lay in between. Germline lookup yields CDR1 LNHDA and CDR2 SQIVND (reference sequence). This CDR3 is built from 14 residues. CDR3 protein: CASTETGSSTEAFF. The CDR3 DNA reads TGTGCCAGTACCGAGACAGGCAGCAGCACTGAAGCTTTCTTT.

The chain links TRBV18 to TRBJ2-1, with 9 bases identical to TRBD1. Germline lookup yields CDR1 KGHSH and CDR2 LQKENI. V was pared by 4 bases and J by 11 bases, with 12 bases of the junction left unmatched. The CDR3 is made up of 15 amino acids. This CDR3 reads CASSLALGDRAQQFF. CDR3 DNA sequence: TGTGCCAGCTCACTGGCCCTTGGGGACAGGGCGCAGCAGTTCTTC.

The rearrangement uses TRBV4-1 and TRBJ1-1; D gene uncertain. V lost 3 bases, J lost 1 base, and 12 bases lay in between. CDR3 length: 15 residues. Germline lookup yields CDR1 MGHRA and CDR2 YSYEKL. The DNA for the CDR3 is TGCGCCAGCAGCCAGGCTAGGACGGCGAACACTGAAGCTTTCTTT. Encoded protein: CASSQARTANTEAFF.

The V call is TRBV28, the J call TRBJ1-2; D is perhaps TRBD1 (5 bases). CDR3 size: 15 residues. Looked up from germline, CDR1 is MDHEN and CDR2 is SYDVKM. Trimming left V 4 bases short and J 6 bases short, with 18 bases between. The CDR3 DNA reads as TGTGCCAGCAGTTCCCCGGGACGTGGGAACGATGGCTACACCTTC. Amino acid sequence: CASSSPGRGNDGYTF.

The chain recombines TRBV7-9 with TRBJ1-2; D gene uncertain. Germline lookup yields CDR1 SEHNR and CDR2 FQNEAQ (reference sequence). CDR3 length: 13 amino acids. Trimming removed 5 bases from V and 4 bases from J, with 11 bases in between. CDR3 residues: CASSQRPFYGYTF. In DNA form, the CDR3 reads TGTGCCAGCAGCCAGAGGCCGTTCTATGGCTACACCTTC.

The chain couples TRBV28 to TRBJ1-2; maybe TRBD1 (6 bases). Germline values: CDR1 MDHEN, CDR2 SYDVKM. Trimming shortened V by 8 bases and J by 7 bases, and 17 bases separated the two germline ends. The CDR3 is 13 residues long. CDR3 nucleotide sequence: TGTGCCAGCGGCCCACCTTTGACAGGTGGCTACACCTTC. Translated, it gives CASGPPLTGGYTF.

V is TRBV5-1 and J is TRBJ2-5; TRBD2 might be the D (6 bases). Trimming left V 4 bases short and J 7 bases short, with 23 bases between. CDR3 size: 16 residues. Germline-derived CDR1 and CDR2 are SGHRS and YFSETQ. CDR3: CASSPPGGVWGGTQYF. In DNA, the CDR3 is TGCGCCAGCAGCCCCCCCGGCGGGGTCTGGGGTGGGACCCAGTACTTC.

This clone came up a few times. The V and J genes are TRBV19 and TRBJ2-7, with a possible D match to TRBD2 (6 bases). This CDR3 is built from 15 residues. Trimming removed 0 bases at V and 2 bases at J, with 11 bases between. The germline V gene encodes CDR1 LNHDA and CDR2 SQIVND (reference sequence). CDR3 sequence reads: CASSIDGGGTYEQYF. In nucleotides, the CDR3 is TGTGCCAGTAGTATAGATGGGGGAGGCACCTACGAGCAGTACTTC.

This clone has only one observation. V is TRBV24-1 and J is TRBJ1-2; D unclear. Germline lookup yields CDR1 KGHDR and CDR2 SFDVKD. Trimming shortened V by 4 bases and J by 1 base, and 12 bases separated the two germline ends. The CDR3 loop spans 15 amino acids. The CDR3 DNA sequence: TGTGCCACCAGTGACCTTACGGAGAATAACTATGGCTACACCTTC. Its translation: CATSDLTENNYGYTF.

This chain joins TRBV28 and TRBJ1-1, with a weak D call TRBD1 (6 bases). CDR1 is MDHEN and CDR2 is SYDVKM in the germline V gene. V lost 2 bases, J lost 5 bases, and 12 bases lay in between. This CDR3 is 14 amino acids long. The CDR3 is CASSLLGARTEAFF. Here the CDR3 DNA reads TGTGCCAGCAGTTTACTGGGGGCGCGAACTGAAGCTTTCTTT.

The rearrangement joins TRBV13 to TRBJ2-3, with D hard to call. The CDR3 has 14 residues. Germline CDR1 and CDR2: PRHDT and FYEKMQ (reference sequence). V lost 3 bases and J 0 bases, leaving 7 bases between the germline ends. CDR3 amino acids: CASSLAYSTDTQYF. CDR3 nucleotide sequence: TGTGCCAGCAGCTTGGCCTATAGCACAGATACGCAGTATTTT. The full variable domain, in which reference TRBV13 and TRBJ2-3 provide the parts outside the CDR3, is AAGVIQSPRHLIKEKRETATLKCYPIPRHDTVYWYQQGPGQDPQFLISFYEKMQSDKGSIPDRFSAQQFSDYHSELNMSSLELGDSALYFCASSLAYSTDTQYFGPGTRLTVL.

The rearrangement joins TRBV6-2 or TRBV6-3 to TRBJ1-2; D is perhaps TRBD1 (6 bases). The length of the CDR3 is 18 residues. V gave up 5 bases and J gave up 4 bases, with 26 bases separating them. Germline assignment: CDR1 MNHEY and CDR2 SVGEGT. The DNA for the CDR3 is TGTGCCAGCAGTCCCCCCATATCCGGGACATCCTTTCGCTATGGCTACACCTTC. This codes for CASSPPISGTSFRYGYTF.

The CDR3 loop reads CASSLRMLGEQYF. DNA of the CDR3: TGTGCCAGCAGCTTACGGATGCTGGGCGAGCAGTACTTC. The chain carries TRBV11-2 and TRBJ2-7; D not resolved. Germline CDR1 is SGHAT and CDR2 is FQNNGV. This CDR3 has 13 residues. V lost 2 bases, J lost 6 bases, and 11 bases lay in between.

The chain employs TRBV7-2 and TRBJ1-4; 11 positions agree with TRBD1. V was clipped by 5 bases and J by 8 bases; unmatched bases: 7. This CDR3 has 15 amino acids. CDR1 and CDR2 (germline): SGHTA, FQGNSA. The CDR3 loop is CASSKPGQGEEKLFF. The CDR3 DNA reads TGTGCCAGCAGCAAACCGGGACAGGGGGAGGAAAAACTGTTTTTT.

The CDR3 DNA reads as TGCGCCAGCAGCCAAGAGCCGGGACACGGGGGGAATCAGCCCCAGCATTTT. Its translation is CASSQEPGHGGNQPQHF. The chain joins TRBV4-1 to TRBJ1-5; D perhaps matches TRBD1 (6 bases). Trimming took 0 bases from V and 4 from J, leaving 16 bases between them. Germline V gene lookup returns CDR1 MGHRA and CDR2 YSYEKL. This CDR3 has 17 residues.

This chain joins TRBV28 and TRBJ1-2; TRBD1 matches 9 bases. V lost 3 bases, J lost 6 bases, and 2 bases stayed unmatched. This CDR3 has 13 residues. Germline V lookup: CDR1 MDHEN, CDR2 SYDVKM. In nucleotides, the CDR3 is TGTGCCAGCAGTTTCCGGGACAGGGATGGCTACACCTTC. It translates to CASSFRDRDGYTF.

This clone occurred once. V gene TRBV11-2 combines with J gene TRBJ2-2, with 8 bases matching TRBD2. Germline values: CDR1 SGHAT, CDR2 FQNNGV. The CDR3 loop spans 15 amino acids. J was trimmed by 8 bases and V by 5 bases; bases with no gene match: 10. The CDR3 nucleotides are TGTGCCAGCAGCCCCCGCTTAGCGGGGTTTGGGGAGCTGTTTTTT. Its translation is CASSPRLAGFGELFF.

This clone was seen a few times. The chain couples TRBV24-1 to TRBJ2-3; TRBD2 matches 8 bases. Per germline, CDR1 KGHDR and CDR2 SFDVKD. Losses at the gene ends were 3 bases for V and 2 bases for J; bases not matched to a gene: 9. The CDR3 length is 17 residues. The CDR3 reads CATSDTIAGISTDTQYF. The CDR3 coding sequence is TGTGCCACCAGTGATACAATAGCGGGGATATCCACAGATACGCAGTATTTT.

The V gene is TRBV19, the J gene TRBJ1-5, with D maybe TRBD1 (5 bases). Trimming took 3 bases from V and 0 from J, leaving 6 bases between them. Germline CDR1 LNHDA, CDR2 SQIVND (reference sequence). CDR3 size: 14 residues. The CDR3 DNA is TGTGCCAGTAGTATTGGGGCTAGCAATCAGCCCCAGCATTTT. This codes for CASSIGASNQPQHF.

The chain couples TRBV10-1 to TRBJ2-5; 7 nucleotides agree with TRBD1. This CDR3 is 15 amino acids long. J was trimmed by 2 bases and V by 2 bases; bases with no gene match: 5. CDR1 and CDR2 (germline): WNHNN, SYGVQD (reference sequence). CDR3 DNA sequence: TGCGCCAGCAGTGAGGGCAGGGGGAATCAAGAGACCCAGTACTTC. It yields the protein CASSEGRGNQETQYF.

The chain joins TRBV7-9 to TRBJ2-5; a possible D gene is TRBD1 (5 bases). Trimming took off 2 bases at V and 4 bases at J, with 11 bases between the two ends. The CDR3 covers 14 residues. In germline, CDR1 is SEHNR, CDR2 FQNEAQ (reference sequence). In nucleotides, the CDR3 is TGTGCCAGCAGCTTAATGCAGGGCCCAGAGACCCAGTACTTC. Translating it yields CASSLMQGPETQYF.

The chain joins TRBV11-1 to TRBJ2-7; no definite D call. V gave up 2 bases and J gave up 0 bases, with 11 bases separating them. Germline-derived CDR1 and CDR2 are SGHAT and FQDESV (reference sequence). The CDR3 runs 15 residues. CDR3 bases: TGTGCCAGCAGCTTACGGAAAATCGGCTCCTACGAGCAGTACTTC. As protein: CASSLRKIGSYEQYF.